The source of this T cell receptor beta chain is a study of sequential checkpoint blockade in melanoma. Assay: immunoSEQ multiplex PCR; the TCRdb copy retains only in-frame clones and omits some. The profile shows fewer than 2,000 clones, roughly 19% of them singletons. As to treatment: randomized to nivolumab then ipilimumab (arm A) or the reverse (arm B). No patient had prior DNA-damaging chemotherapy. The sequence was collected from a human donor with melanoma. Sample: tumor tissue (inferred from file names), taken from a patient given nivolumab and ipilimumab in sequence.

CDR3 coding DNA: TGTGCCATCAGTGAGGGCATACTCACAGATACGCAGTATTTT. Encoded protein: CAISEGILTDTQYF. The chain joins TRBV10-3 to TRBJ2-3; D is ambiguous. The CDR3 is 14 amino acids. The V end lost 2 bases, the J end lost 2 bases, and 8 bases lay between the germline ends. Germline CDR1 is ENHRY and CDR2 is SYGVKD.